This passage covers 28 T cell receptor beta chains from one sample sequenced in a study of cytomegalovirus exposure and HLA in healthy donors. Primers for the PCR totalled 60 Vbeta and 13 Jbeta. TCRdb's table, derived via immunoSEQ multiplex PCR, lists solely in-frame clones and lacks some. The sample yields about 190,000 clones, approximately 80% seen once. The sequenced material came from PBMCs. The receptors originated from a woman aged 30 to 39 in good health and CMV-seropositive.

The V and J genes are TRBV7-9 and TRBJ2-3; TRBD1 agrees at 10 bases. CDR1 is SEHNR and CDR2 is FQNEAQ in the germline V gene (reference sequence). This CDR3 is built from 16 residues. V was clipped by 1 base and J by 9 bases; unmatched bases: 10. The CDR3 reads CASSLGSGQGVGTQYF. In DNA form, the CDR3 reads TGTGCCAGCAGCTTAGGTTCCGGACAGGGGGTAGGGACGCAGTATTTT.

The genes are TRBV6-5 and TRBJ2-7; 13 bases agree with TRBD2. V gave up 5 bases and J gave up 4 bases; unmatched junction bases: 5. Germline CDR1 and CDR2: MNHEY and SVGAGI. The CDR3 length is 15 residues. This CDR3 reads CASSALAGGAYEQYF. CDR3 nucleotides: TGTGCCAGCAGTGCACTAGCGGGGGGGGCGTACGAGCAGTACTTC.

This clone came up a few times. The chain combines TRBV30 with TRBJ1-1; TRBD1 might be the D (6 bases). Germline V gene sequence: CDR1 GTSNPN, CDR2 SVGIG (reference sequence). CDR3 size: 14 residues. Trimming cost V 2 bases and J 5 bases, with 15 bases left between them. CDR3 sequence: CAWSFSQGWTEAFF. The CDR3 nucleotides are TGTGCCTGGAGTTTCTCACAGGGATGGACTGAAGCTTTCTTT.

The CDR3 loop is CASSLSQGLRSRDYEQYF. The DNA for the CDR3 is TGCGCCAGCAGCTTAAGTCAGGGGCTCCGGTCCCGGGACTACGAGCAGTACTTC. The chain is built from TRBV5-1 and TRBJ2-7; a possible D gene is TRBD1 (6 bases). The V end was cut by 2 bases, the J end by 3 bases, with 24 bases between. This CDR3 has 18 amino acids. Germline values: CDR1 SGHRS, CDR2 YFSETQ. Full variable domain (outside the CDR3, taken from reference TRBV5-1 and TRBJ2-7): KAGVTQTPRYLIKTRGQQVTLSCSPISGHRSVSWYQQTPGQGLQFLFEYFSETQRNKGNFPGRFSGRQFSNSRSEMNVSTLELGDSALYLCASSLSQGLRSRDYEQYFGPGTRLTVT.

This clone was seen a few times. This chain uses TRBV7-2 with TRBJ1-1, with 7 bases fitting TRBD1. There are 15 residues in the CDR3. Germline V gene sequence: CDR1 SGHTA, CDR2 FQGNSA. V shed 5 bases and J 2 bases; nucleotides not matched to a gene: 8. DNA of the CDR3: TGTGCCAGCAGCATCGACAGGGCCGGAAACACTGAAGCTTTCTTT. Translating gives CASSIDRAGNTEAFF.

For this clone: The junction differs from germline at one of its ends, possibly a read error. V gene TRBV7-9 combines with J gene TRBJ2-1; TRBD2 matches 16 bases. CDR1 and CDR2 from the germline V gene are SEHNR and FQNEAQ (reference sequence). The CDR3 extends over 14 amino acids. Here the CDR3 reads CASSIGTSGRAPVF. CDR3 sequence (DNA): TGTGCCAGCAGTATCGGGACTAGCGGGAGGGCCCCGGTCTTC.

The chain links TRBV25-1 to TRBJ2-3; D call uncertain. The ends were cut back, 2 bases at V and 8 bases at J, with 11 bases in the middle. The CDR3 spans 13 residues. Per the germline V gene, CDR1 is MGHDK and CDR2 is SYGVNS. CDR3 residues: CASSEESSVTQYF. As DNA, the CDR3 is TGTGCCAGCAGTGAAGAATCGTCAGTTACGCAGTATTTT.

The chain recombines TRBV25-1 with TRBJ2-7, with a tentative D call TRBD2 (6 bases). Germline V gives CDR1 MGHDK, CDR2 SYGVNS. V was clipped by 4 bases and J by 7 bases, with 14 bases between them. The CDR3 loop spans 13 amino acids. CDR3 sequence reads: CASSGLGLGEQYF. CDR3 DNA sequence: TGTGCCAGCAGTGGACTAGGATTGGGGGAGCAGTACTTC.

This chain links TRBV5-1 with TRBJ2-5, with 7 bases lining up with TRBD2. The V segment lost 0 bases and the J segment 4 bases; nucleotides outside the gene matches: 6. The germline CDR1 and CDR2 sequences are SGHRS and YFSETQ. This CDR3 spans 15 amino acids. CDR3 in DNA: TGCGCCAGCAGCTTGGTTGGAGCGGGGCGAGAGACCCAGTACTTC. Protein product: CASSLVGAGRETQYF.

The V and J genes are TRBV25-1 and TRBJ1-2; TRBD1 aligns across 7 bases. V trimming: 5 bases; J trimming: 2 bases; junction bases outside the gene matches: 5. Germline V CDR1 and CDR2: MGHDK, SYGVNS. The CDR3 has 14 amino acids. The CDR3 DNA is TGTGCCAGCAGTAAACAGGGGTCCAACTATGGCTACACCTTC. It encodes CASSKQGSNYGYTF.

V and J are TRBV27 and TRBJ1-2; a weak D match, TRBD1 (5 bases). The V end lost 7 bases, the J end lost 4 bases, and 19 bases lay between the germline ends. Germline-derived CDR1 and CDR2 are MNHEY and SMNVEV (reference sequence). The CDR3 runs to 15 residues. The CDR3 protein is CASTKLDKVGYGYTF. The CDR3 DNA follows: TGTGCCAGCACCAAATTGGACAAGGTGGGCTATGGCTACACCTTC.

The chain has TRBV19 and TRBJ2-1; D perhaps matches TRBD2 (6 bases). CDR3 length: 14 residues. Germline CDR1 is LNHDA and CDR2 is SQIVND (reference sequence). With 3 bases removed from V and 6 bases from J, the gap between germline ends came to 12 bases. The CDR3 loop is CASSMGGTGNEQFF. CDR3 DNA sequence: TGTGCCAGTAGTATGGGGGGTACTGGCAATGAGCAGTTCTTC.

The chain combines TRBV7-2 with TRBJ2-7, with 8 positions matching TRBD1. The germline gives CDR1 SGHTA, CDR2 FQGNSA. With V trimmed by 2 bases and J by 3 bases, 6 bases remained unmatched. The CDR3 spans 15 residues. CDR3 nucleotide sequence: TGTGCCAGCAGCTTATCCCGGGGACAGGACTACGAGCAGTACTTC. As protein: CASSLSRGQDYEQYF.

This chain connects TRBV6-6 to TRBJ1-1; D gene ambiguous. This CDR3 contains 15 residues. Per the germline V gene, CDR1 is MNHNY and CDR2 is SVGAGI (reference sequence). V was pared by 0 bases and J by 8 bases, with 16 bases between. The CDR3 region has the DNA TGTGCCAGCAGTTACTCGAGTCCCACCGGTCGGGAAGCTTTCTTT. The encoded protein is CASSYSSPTGREAFF.

The V gene is TRBV5-4, the J gene TRBJ2-2, with 7 bases lining up with TRBD1. The V gene's germline CDR1 is SGHNT and CDR2 YYREEE (reference sequence). With V trimmed by 0 bases and J by 1 base, 0 bases remained unmatched. The length of the CDR3 is 15 residues. The CDR3 spells CASSLDRGNTGELFF. CDR3 DNA: TGTGCCAGCAGCTTGGACAGGGGGAACACCGGGGAGCTGTTTTTT.

The chain couples TRBV25-1 to TRBJ2-6; D unclear. The CDR3 has 14 residues. From germline, CDR1 is MGHDK and CDR2 SYGVNS. Trimming stripped 4 bases from V and 0 bases from J, with 4 bases between. CDR3 region: CASSASSGANVLTF. The CDR3 DNA sequence: TGTGCCAGCAGTGCTAGCTCTGGGGCCAACGTCCTGACTTTC.

The chain has TRBV6-6 and TRBJ2-5; 8 nucleotides line up with TRBD1. Germline loops: CDR1 MNHNY, CDR2 SVGAGI (reference sequence). Trimming took 5 bases from V and 0 from J; bases not matched to a gene: 8. The length of the CDR3 is 16 residues. In nucleotides, the CDR3 is TGTGCCAGCAGTCGAAGGACAGGGCAGTACCAAGAGACCCAGTACTTC. This sequence encodes CASSRRTGQYQETQYF.

The gene calls are TRBV5-1 and TRBJ2-5, with TRBD2 matching 14 bases. The CDR3 consists of 15 residues. Germline values: CDR1 SGHRS, CDR2 YFSETQ. V trimming: 4 bases; J trimming: 5 bases; junction bases outside the gene matches: 4. CDR3 nucleotide sequence: TGCGCCAGCAGCCGGGGACTAGCGGGGGAGGAGACCCAGTACTTC. Translating gives CASSRGLAGEETQYF. Supplemented by reference TRBV5-1 and TRBJ2-5, the full variable domain reads KAGVTQTPRYLIKTRGQQVTLSCSPISGHRSVSWYQQTPGQGLQFLFEYFSETQRNKGNFPGRFSGRQFSNSRSEMNVSTLELGDSALYLCASSRGLAGEETQYFGPGTRLLVL.

The chain links TRBV2 to TRBJ1-1, with a tentative D call TRBD1 (5 bases). CDR3 length equals 14 residues. V dropped 0 bases and J dropped 7 bases, with 12 bases sitting between them. In germline, CDR1 is SNHLY, CDR2 FYNNEI. The chain's CDR3 is CASSEALRRGEAFF. The DNA of the CDR3 is TGTGCCAGCAGTGAAGCGCTTCGGAGGGGTGAAGCTTTCTTT.

The chain combines TRBV5-1 with TRBJ1-2; D perhaps matches TRBD1 (6 bases). The CDR3 length is 16 residues. V shed 0 bases and J shed 5 bases, with 17 bases lying between them. The germline V gene has CDR1 SGHRS and CDR2 YFSETQ. CDR3 in DNA: TGCGCCAGCAGCTTGGAGTCAGGGGCCCTGTGGTATGGCTACACCTTC. This encodes CASSLESGALWYGYTF.

V and J are TRBV5-4 and TRBJ2-7; TRBD1 matches 10 bases. CDR3 length: 16 residues. Germline V CDR1 and CDR2: SGHNT, YYREEE (reference sequence). Losses at the gene ends were 4 bases for V and 3 bases for J; bases not matched to a gene: 10. CDR3 bases: TGTGCCAGCAGCACCCGACAGGGGGCCTCAGACTACGAGCAGTACTTC. Amino acid sequence: CASSTRQGASDYEQYF.

The V and J genes are TRBV4-2 and TRBJ2-1; the match to TRBD2 covers 12 bases. The ends lost 6 bases at V and 7 bases at J; junction bases unmatched: 7. Germline CDR1 is LGHNA and CDR2 is YNFKEQ. This CDR3 is built from 15 residues. CDR3 DNA sequence: TGTGCCAGCAGGAGACTAGCGGGAGAGGGAAATGAGCAGTTCTTC. Translating gives CASRRLAGEGNEQFF.

The J gene is TRBJ1-2, the V gene TRBV6-6; D not certain. Trimming removed 7 bases from V and 5 bases from J, with 17 bases in between. Germline CDR1 is MNHNY and CDR2 is SVGAGI (reference sequence). The CDR3 has 14 amino acids. As DNA, the CDR3 is TGTGCCAGCAATTTTTACCGCGCCCCTTATGGCTACACCTTC. Its protein is CASNFYRAPYGYTF.

The rearrangement joins TRBV6-5 to TRBJ1-1; no clear D. V was clipped by 2 bases and J by 11 bases, with 21 bases between them. The CDR3 sequence is 15 residues long. Germline V gene data show CDR1 as MNHEY and CDR2 as SVGAGI. The CDR3 DNA reads TGTGCCAGCAGTTACGGATCCAAGGGAGGGAGGTGGGCTTTCTTT. Its protein product is CASSYGSKGGRWAFF.

The table lists this clone with a count of one. This chain joins TRBV5-8 and TRBJ1-1; D call uncertain. This CDR3 spans 11 amino acids. Germline loops: CDR1 SGHTS, CDR2 YDEGEE. With 1 base removed from V and 6 bases from J, the gap between germline ends came to 4 bases. The CDR3 spells CASSLLAEAFF. The CDR3 DNA follows: TGTGCCAGCAGCTTGTTAGCTGAAGCTTTCTTT.

A single count supports this clone. This rearrangement joins TRBV28 to TRBJ1-1; no firm D call. Trimming shortened V by 3 bases and J by 5 bases, and 10 bases separated the two germline ends. Germline V gene lookup returns CDR1 MDHEN and CDR2 SYDVKM. The CDR3 is 13 residues long. CDR3 DNA: TGTGCCAGCAGTTTTGGCGGGAGAACTGAAGCTTTCTTT. Translated, it gives CASSFGGRTEAFF.

The chain couples TRBV6-5 to TRBJ1-1, with 8 bases fitting TRBD1. From germline, CDR1 is MNHEY and CDR2 SVGAGI. The CDR3 is 15 amino acids. After removal of 6 bases from V and 4 bases from J, the junction contained 10 bases not matched to a gene. In DNA, the CDR3 is TGTGCCAGCAGCTACCAACAGGGGGTGACCACTGAAGCTTTCTTT. Residues: CASSYQQGVTTEAFF.

J is TRBJ2-7 and V is TRBV5-1; D unresolved. Germline values: CDR1 SGHRS, CDR2 YFSETQ. This CDR3 has 14 amino acids. V lost 0 bases to trimming and J lost 3 bases, with 10 bases between them. The CDR3 DNA reads as TGCGCCAGCAGCTTGGATACAGAATTCTACGAGCAGTACTTC. It codes for CASSLDTEFYEQYF.